The next 12 T cell receptor beta chains were all read from a single sample in a study of read filtering for tumor transcriptome and immune sequencing. This library used around 400 ng RNA and molecular barcoded adaptors spanning alpha/delta and beta/gamma chains. TCRdb used MiXCR to reprocess the reads, holding one entry per CDR3 protein. The table records approximately 62,000 distinct CDR3 sequences, roughly a fifth of them present only once. Sequenced sample: a population of CD138-negative cells sorted from bone marrow. These receptor sequences come from a donor at least 40 years old with multiple myeloma.

This clonotype was found many times. The gene calls are TRBV20-1 and TRBJ2-1; D is unresolved. This CDR3 spans 14 amino acids. Germline CDR1 is DFQATT and CDR2 is SNEGSKA (reference sequence). Trimming removed 0 bases at V and 6 bases at J, with 12 bases between. CDR3 protein: CSARDASRVNEQFF. DNA of the CDR3: TGCAGTGCTAGAGATGCGTCTCGAGTCAATGAGCAGTTCTTC.

Regarding this clonotype: With a far larger clone one base away, a read error is the likely cause. The V and J genes are TRBV6-5 and TRBJ2-1; 8 bases fit TRBD1. The CDR3 extends over 14 amino acids. CDR1 MNHEY and CDR2 SVGAGI come from the germline V gene. CDR3: CAGSRTGLYNEQFF. CDR3 DNA sequence: TGTGCCGGCAGTAGGACAGGGCTCTACAATGAGCAGTTCTTC.

A remark on this clonotype: This likely stems from a read error, as it lies one base from a far larger clone. The chain carries TRBV5-8 and TRBJ1-1; weak D call: TRBD1 (5 bases). V gave up 5 bases and J gave up 0 bases, with 17 bases separating them. The V gene's germline CDR1 is SGHTS and CDR2 YDEGEE. This CDR3 is built from 16 residues. CDR3 coding DNA: TGTGCCAGCAGGGACCCGGGACGCGGAATGAACACTGAAGCTTTCTTT. It translates to CASRDPGRGMNTEAFF.

This clonotype was detected only a few times. The genes are TRBV5-1 and TRBJ1-4, with D hard to call. The CDR3 runs 12 residues. In germline, CDR1 is SGHRS, CDR2 YFSETQ. V was pared by 4 bases and J by 4 bases, with 5 bases between. The CDR3: CASSRSNEKLFF. The CDR3 DNA is TGCGCCAGCAGCCGTAGTAATGAAAAACTGTTTTTT.

The table lists this clonotype with many counts. The chain has TRBV9 and TRBJ2-1, with a possible D match to TRBD1 (5 bases). Germline V CDR1 and CDR2: SGDLS, YYNGEE. Between the trimmed V and J ends, which lost 4 bases and 2 bases, there was a span of 13 bases. There are 15 residues in the CDR3. The CDR3: CASSKGAGTYNEQFF. The DNA of the CDR3 is TGTGCCAGCAGCAAAGGGGCAGGGACCTACAATGAGCAGTTCTTC.

This clonotype has ten or more counts. The chain is built from TRBV7-9 and TRBJ1-1, with D possibly TRBD1 on 5 matching bases. Germline V gene data show CDR1 as SEHNR and CDR2 as FQNEAQ (reference sequence). The CDR3 contains 14 residues. V gave up 5 bases and J gave up 10 bases, with 20 bases separating them. The CDR3 protein is CASSPDSAPGGAFF. The CDR3 bases are TGTGCCAGCAGCCCCGACAGCGCACCCGGGGGAGCTTTCTTT.

This clonotype was recorded many times. The genes are TRBV11-3 and TRBJ2-1, with 7 bases that match TRBD2. The germline CDR1 and CDR2 sequences are SGHNT and YENEEA. Unmatched junction bases numbered 8, after V lost 1 base and J lost 8 bases. This CDR3 has 15 amino acids. CDR3 residues: CASSLAAGTTYEQFF. The CDR3 region has the DNA TGTGCCAGCAGCTTAGCCGCCGGGACTACATATGAGCAGTTCTTC.

Comment on this clonotype: With a much larger clone just one base away, this may be a read error. The chain combines TRBV3-1 with TRBJ2-2; no clear D gene. CDR1 is LGHDT, CDR2 YNNKEL, per germline (reference sequence). The CDR3 contains 13 residues. The CDR3: CASNQSRTGELFF. CDR3 DNA sequence: TGTGCCAGCAACCAATCGAGGACCGGGGAGCTGTTTTTT.

The J gene is TRBJ1-5, the V gene TRBV29-1; D unresolved. The germline CDR1 and CDR2 sequences are SQVTM and ANQGSEA. The CDR3 extends over 13 amino acids. V lost 1 base, J lost 5 bases, and 9 bases lay in between. The CDR3 DNA reads TGCAGCGTTGAAGTGGCGAGGGATCAGCCCCAGCATTTT. Translated: CSVEVARDQPQHF.

At least ten counts were recorded for this clonotype. The chain couples TRBV5-1 to TRBJ2-5, with 9 bases matching TRBD2. The CDR3 totals 16 residues. V shed 1 base, J shed 1 base, and the junction held 5 bases outside the gene matches. Per the germline V gene, CDR1 is SGHRS and CDR2 is YFSETQ. The CDR3 coding sequence is TGCGCCAGCAGCTTGCATAGCGGGGGTCTCCAAGAGACCCAGTACTTC. It codes for CASSLHSGGLQETQYF.

This clonotype was observed at least ten times. The chain employs TRBV20-1 and TRBJ1-4; TRBD1 might be the D (6 bases). V lost 3 bases to trimming and J lost 8 bases, with 16 bases between them. Germline CDR1 and CDR2: DFQATT and SNEGSKA (reference sequence). The CDR3 is made up of 14 amino acids. This CDR3 is CSASLRQAWEKLFF. The DNA for the CDR3 is TGCAGTGCTAGTCTCCGACAGGCATGGGAAAAACTGTTTTTT.

This clonotype was seen at least ten times. V is TRBV4-1 and J is TRBJ2-7; TRBD2 matches 9 bases. CDR3 length: 15 amino acids. The germline CDR1 and CDR2 sequences are MGHRA and YSYEKL. V shed 1 base and J 1 base; nucleotides not matched to a gene: 2. CDR3 bases: TGCGCCAGCAGCCAAGGGCTAGCGGGGTCCTACGAGCAGTACTTC. This codes for CASSQGLAGSYEQYF.